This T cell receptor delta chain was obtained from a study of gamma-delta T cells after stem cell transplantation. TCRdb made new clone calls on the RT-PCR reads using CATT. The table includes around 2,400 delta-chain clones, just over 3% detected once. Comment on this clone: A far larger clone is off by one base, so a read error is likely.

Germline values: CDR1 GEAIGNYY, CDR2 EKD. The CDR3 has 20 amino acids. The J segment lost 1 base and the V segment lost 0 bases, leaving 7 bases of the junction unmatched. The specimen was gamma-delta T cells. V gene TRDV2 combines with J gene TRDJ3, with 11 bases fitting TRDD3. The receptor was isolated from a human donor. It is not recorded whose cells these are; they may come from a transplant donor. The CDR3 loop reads CACDTFGLGDSSWDTRQMFF. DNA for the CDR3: TGTGCCTGTGACACCTTCGGACTGGGGGATAGTTCCTGGGACACCCGACAGATGTTTTTC.